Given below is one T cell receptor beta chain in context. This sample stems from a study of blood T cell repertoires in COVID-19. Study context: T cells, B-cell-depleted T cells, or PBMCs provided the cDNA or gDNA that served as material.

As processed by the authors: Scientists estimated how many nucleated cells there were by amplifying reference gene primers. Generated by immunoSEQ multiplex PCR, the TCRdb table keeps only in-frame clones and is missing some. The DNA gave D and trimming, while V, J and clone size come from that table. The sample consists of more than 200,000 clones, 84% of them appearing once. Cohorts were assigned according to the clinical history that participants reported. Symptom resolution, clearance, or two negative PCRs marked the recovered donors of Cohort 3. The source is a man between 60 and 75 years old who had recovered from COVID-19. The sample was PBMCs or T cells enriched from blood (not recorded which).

This chain's CDR3 is CASSPYSEGEKETQYF. Here the CDR3 DNA reads TGCGCCAGCAGCCCTTATTCGGAGGGTGAGAAAGAGACCCAGTACTTC. The V and J genes are TRBV5-1 and TRBJ2-5; TRBD2 might be the D (6 bases). Germline CDR1 and CDR2: SGHRS and YFSETQ. The CDR3 spans 16 residues. With 4 bases removed from V and 3 bases from J, the gap between germline ends came to 19 bases.